The 3 T cell receptor beta chains below were found in one sample sequenced in a study of blood T cell repertoires in COVID-19. Measured with immunoSEQ multiplex PCR; TCRdb has only the in-frame clones, and not every one. The sample comprises over 85,000 clones, about 83% of which are singletons, and 15% rests with the top ten. Sequencing was performed on peripheral blood. The source is a human donor in a cohort sampled during active COVID-19.

The chain employs TRBV11-2 and TRBJ1-1, with 8 bases identical to TRBD1. J gave up 1 base and V 1 base, and 2 bases lay outside the gene matches. Germline-derived CDR1 and CDR2 are SGHAT and FQNNGV. The CDR3 extends over 15 amino acids. This chain's CDR3 is CASSLAGTGNTEAFF. The CDR3 DNA sequence: TGTGCCAGCAGCTTAGCCGGGACAGGGAACACTGAAGCTTTCTTT.

The V and J genes are TRBV2 and TRBJ1-5, with D tentatively TRBD1 (6 bases). The germline gives CDR1 SNHLY, CDR2 FYNNEI. The CDR3 spans 15 residues. The V gene lost 7 bases and the J gene lost 2 bases, with 15 bases spanning the gap. The CDR3: CASTVHRDGNQPQHF. As DNA, the CDR3 is TGTGCCAGCACCGTTCACAGGGACGGCAATCAGCCCCAGCATTTT. The full variable domain, with the rest looked up from reference TRBV2 and TRBJ1-5, is EPEVTQTPSHQVTQMGQEVILRCVPISNHLYFYWYRQILGQKVEFLVSFYNNEISEKSEIFDDQFSVERPDGSNFTLKIRSTKLEDSAMYFCASTVHRDGNQPQHFGDGTRLSIL.

The gene calls are TRBV4-3 and TRBJ2-1; perhaps TRBD2 as D (7 bases). Trimming removed 0 bases from V and 9 bases from J, with 24 bases in between. The CDR3 spans 18 residues. Germline loops: CDR1 LGHNA, CDR2 YSLEER. The CDR3 DNA follows: TGCGCCAGCAGCCAAGAATCAAGGGGGGGTTGGAATATTGGTGAGCAGTTCTTC. Protein sequence: CASSQESRGGWNIGEQFF.